This T cell receptor (beta chain) appears in the sequencing data of a study of patients and donors after allogeneic stem cell transplantation (dated by TCRdb to between 2020 and 2021). Library creation used RT-PCR. The instrument given in TCRdb is NextSeq 550. TCRdb redid the processing of the public reads, applying fastp at Q25 and MiXCR, and retained in-frame beta chains. Each record represents a unique CDR3 protein, reported with the most common genes and DNA among its rows. This sample lists around 4,100 distinct CDR3 sequences; roughly a quarter were detected once. About 16% of the sample rests with the top ten. The germline V gene yields SGHRS for CDR1 and YFSETQ for CDR2. Trimming removed 0 bases from V and 3 bases from J, leaving 9 bases between the germline ends. The CDR3 runs 14 residues from the cysteine to the phenylalanine. The DNA shown is the 42-base CDR3, in frame from base 1. This clonotype showed up just a few times. Its antigen has not been determined. Base qualities were left out, and no much larger clone turns up one base away.

The source is a human donor who was either an allogeneic HSCT recipient or a stem cell or donor lymphocyte infusion donor (not recorded which). It is not recorded whose cells these are; they may come from a transplant donor. Sample: blood, either unsorted or a sorted T cell fraction (not recorded which). The chain is made from TRBV5-1 and TRBJ1-1; the D gene identity is not certain. The CDR3 region reads CASSLEIGHTEAFF. The DNA is TGCGCCAGCAGCTTGGAAATAGGGCACACTGAAGCTTTCTTT.